These 5 T cell receptor beta chains were sequenced from one sample in a study of shared clonotypes between healthy human individuals. Profiling relied on immunoSEQ multiplex PCR, and the TCRdb table lists in-frame clones only, not all of them. The table lists 400,000 to 600,000 clones, roughly 85% of them singletons. Sequenced material: PBMCs. All receptors derive from a woman aged 40 to 50 in good health. Some clones in this sample may be carry-over from other donors' samples.

This clone was counted only a few times. This chain joins TRBV7-9 and TRBJ2-3, with D perhaps TRBD2 (6 bases). CDR1 SEHNR and CDR2 FQNEAQ come from the germline V gene (reference sequence). The CDR3 has 15 residues. Trimming cost V 1 base and J 0 bases, with 8 bases left between them. CDR3 in DNA: TGTGCCAGCAGCTTAGAGGAGGGTAGCACAGATACGCAGTATTTT. Protein product: CASSLEEGSTDTQYF. Combining the CDR3 with reference TRBV7-9 and TRBJ2-3 gives the whole variable domain DTGVSQNPRHKITKRGQNVTFRCDPISEHNRLYWYRQTLGQGPEFLTYFQNEAQLEKSRLLSDRFSAERPKGSFSTLEIQRTEQGDSAMYLCASSLEEGSTDTQYFGPGTRLTVL.

This rearrangement joins TRBV6-1 to TRBJ2-3, with D tentatively TRBD2 (6 bases). V shed 5 bases and J shed 0 bases, with 9 bases lying between them. The CDR3 extends over 14 amino acids. Germline V CDR1 and CDR2: MNHNS, SASEGT. The CDR3: CASSRGSSTDTQYF. CDR3 coding DNA: TGTGCCAGCAGTCGGGGGTCGAGCACAGATACGCAGTATTTT.

The rearrangement links TRBV4-2 to TRBJ2-1, with 14 bases fitting TRBD2. The CDR3 consists of 20 residues. The V and J ends lost 3 bases and 5 bases, in that order; junction bases with no gene match: 15. Per the germline V gene, CDR1 is LGHNA and CDR2 is YNFKEQ. CDR3 in amino acids: CASSQEGTSGRKSRDNEQFF. The CDR3, as DNA: TGTGCCAGCAGCCAGGAAGGGACTAGCGGGAGAAAAAGTAGGGACAATGAGCAGTTCTTC.

The chain carries TRBV6-5 and TRBJ1-4, with 8 bases identical to TRBD1. Germline assignment: CDR1 MNHEY and CDR2 SVGAGI. V lost 7 bases to trimming and J lost 6 bases; unmatched junction nucleotides: 10. The CDR3 contains 15 residues. As DNA, the CDR3 is TGTGCCAGCACCCGCGCCGGGACAGGAGATGAAAAACTGTTTTTT. This translates into CASTRAGTGDEKLFF.

This clone has just a few counts. This rearrangement joins TRBV7-2 to TRBJ2-6, with D tentatively TRBD1 or TRBD2 (6 bases each). This CDR3 is built from 15 residues. Per germline, CDR1 SGHTA and CDR2 FQGNSA. The ends were cut back, 1 base at V and 7 bases at J, with 11 bases in the middle. The DNA of the CDR3 is TGTGCCAGCAGCTTAGGTGGGGGGCGTGCCAACGTCCTGACTTTC. Translated: CASSLGGGRANVLTF.